This TCR beta chain originates from a study of beta chain features in type 1 diabetes. The sequenced template was cDNA made from the entire isolated RNA. Profiled with immunoSEQ multiplex PCR; TCRdb holds only in-frame clones, not every one. The sample contains fewer than 350,000 clones, about 8% of which appear only once. CDR1 is LGHNA, CDR2 YSLEER, per germline. The CDR3 has 17 amino acids. V lost 2 bases to trimming and J lost 0 bases; unmatched junction nucleotides: 7. Per donor, one heparinised blood draw averaged roughly 110 mL. By way of CD45RO/CCR7/CD25/CD127/CD95/CD27, the CD4+ regulatory, stem cell-like memory, central memory and naive cells were sorted.

The chain links TRBV4-3 to TRBJ2-3; 8 positions agree with TRBD1. What was sequenced was central memory CD4+ T cells from blood. The receptor comes from a woman under 30 in good health. CDR3 coding DNA: TGCGCCAGCAGCCAATCCGGCAGGGGGCTAAGCACAGATACGCAGTATTTT. This encodes CASSQSGRGLSTDTQYF.